The 19 T cell receptor beta chains given below trace back to one sample, sequenced in a study of blood T cell repertoires in COVID-19. Generated by immunoSEQ multiplex PCR, the TCRdb table keeps only in-frame clones and is missing some. The sample carries hundreds of thousands of clones, roughly 90% recorded once. The sample taken for sequencing was PBMCs or T cells enriched from blood (not recorded which). These receptors were collected from a woman aged 50 to 60 in a cohort exposed to, infected with or recovered from COVID-19 (not recorded which).

V usage is TRBV10-2 and J usage is TRBJ2-7; a weak D match, TRBD1 (5 bases). V gave up 10 bases and J gave up 0 bases, with 16 bases separating them. CDR3 length: 14 amino acids. Looked up from germline, CDR1 is WSHSY and CDR2 is SAAADI. This chain's CDR3 is CATQAYTSSYEQYF. The DNA for the CDR3 is TGCGCCACACAGGCGTACACGAGCTCCTACGAGCAGTACTTC.

The chain uses TRBV6-2 or TRBV6-3 and TRBJ1-6; possibly TRBD1 for D (5 bases). Germline CDR1 and CDR2: MNHEY and SVGEGT. V lost 6 bases and J lost 7, with 22 bases in between. The length of the CDR3 is 17 residues. The CDR3 sequence is CASSPPRWQGANSPLHF. The CDR3 nucleotides read TGTGCCAGCAGCCCGCCGAGATGGCAGGGCGCCAATTCACCCCTCCACTTT.

J is TRBJ1-2 and V is TRBV30; 8 nucleotides match TRBD1. V shed 3 bases and J 2 bases; nucleotides not matched to a gene: 5. The CDR3 is made up of 14 amino acids. Germline CDR1 and CDR2: GTSNPN and SVGIG (reference sequence). The CDR3 DNA follows: TGTGCCTGGAGCAGGGGGCGCGGGAACTATGGCTACACCTTC. Translating gives CAWSRGRGNYGYTF.

The chain combines TRBV10-3 with TRBJ2-7, with 8 bases that match TRBD1. V was clipped by 5 bases and J by 7 bases; unmatched bases: 10. Looked up from germline, CDR1 is ENHRY and CDR2 is SYGVKD. The CDR3 is 14 residues long. The CDR3 sequence: CAISSAGQAQEQYF. In nucleotides, the CDR3 is TGTGCCATCAGTTCGGCGGGACAGGCGCAAGAGCAGTACTTC.

Only a few counts were recorded for this clone. The J gene is TRBJ2-7, the V gene TRBV7-9; 7 nucleotides match TRBD2. Trimming cost V 5 bases and J 5 bases; bases outside gene matches: 12. CDR1 is SEHNR, CDR2 FQNEAQ, per germline (reference sequence). The CDR3 runs 15 residues. In nucleotides, the CDR3 is TGTGCCAGCAGCCGCCCGACTAGCTCTAAGCACGAGCAGTACTTC. Translated, it gives CASSRPTSSKHEQYF.

The V gene is TRBV27, the J gene TRBJ2-1, with D perhaps TRBD2 (7 bases). The CDR3 runs to 15 residues. The germline gives CDR1 MNHEY, CDR2 SMNVEV (reference sequence). Trimming shortened V by 0 bases and J by 4 bases, and 10 bases separated the two germline ends. The CDR3 sequence is CASSLSGGPYNEQFF. CDR3 coding DNA: TGTGCCAGCAGTTTATCCGGGGGGCCATACAATGAGCAGTTCTTC.

This sequence joins TRBV11-1 and TRBJ2-1; TRBD2 matches 8 bases. Germline CDR1 and CDR2: SGHAT and FQDESV (reference sequence). V lost 3 bases and J lost 9; bases outside the gene matches: 10. CDR3 length: 15 residues. The DNA of the CDR3 is TGTGCCAGCAGCTTGTCCGGGAGGGGGGCGTCTGAGCAGTTCTTC. Protein sequence: CASSLSGRGASEQFF.

The chain recombines TRBV4-3 with TRBJ2-4, with a tentative D call TRBD1 (6 bases). V was clipped by 2 bases and J by 1 base, with 15 bases between them. The CDR3 covers 17 residues. Per germline, CDR1 LGHNA and CDR2 YSLEER. The CDR3 region has the DNA TGCGCCAGCAGCCAACTTGGGGGCAGTAGGGCCAAAAACATTCAGTACTTC. Its translation: CASSQLGGSRAKNIQYF.

The CDR3 coding sequence is TGCGCCAGCAGCCTATTATTAACAGGGGACTATGGCTACACCTTC. It specifies CASSLLLTGDYGYTF. The chain couples TRBV4-1 to TRBJ1-2, with TRBD1 identical over 7 bases. The V and J ends lost 4 bases and 3 bases, in that order; junction bases with no gene match: 8. This CDR3 comprises 15 residues. From germline, CDR1 is MGHRA and CDR2 YSYEKL.

This chain joins TRBV11-2 and TRBJ2-1; D gene unclear. Trimming stripped 4 bases from V and 3 bases from J, with 7 bases between. There are 13 residues in the CDR3. Germline lookup yields CDR1 SGHAT and CDR2 FQNNGV. Here the CDR3 DNA reads TGTGCCAGCAGCTCAGGAAACTACAATGAGCAGTTCTTC. This sequence encodes CASSSGNYNEQFF.

The rearrangement uses TRBV5-1 and TRBJ1-4; perhaps TRBD1 as D (5 bases). Looked up from germline, CDR1 is SGHRS and CDR2 is YFSETQ. The CDR3 is 16 amino acids. Trimming removed 0 bases from V and 5 bases from J, with 14 bases in between. The CDR3 DNA reads as TGCGCCAGCAGCTTGGTTGGGGGAGGAAGAAATGAAAAACTGTTTTTT. Translated, it gives CASSLVGGGRNEKLFF.

In its sample, this clone was seen a few times. The chain combines TRBV19 with TRBJ1-3; D remains unclear. V shed 6 bases and J shed 2 bases, with 8 bases lying between them. The CDR3 is 13 residues long. CDR1 and CDR2 from the germline V gene are LNHDA and SQIVND (reference sequence). The CDR3 DNA is TGTGCCAGTAGACTAGCGGCTGGAAACACCATATATTTT. Translation gives CASRLAAGNTIYF.

The chain employs TRBV4-2 and TRBJ2-7; no clear D gene. CDR1 and CDR2 from the germline V gene are LGHNA and YNFKEQ. The CDR3 runs 14 residues. The V end was cut by 1 base, the J end by 3 bases, with 10 bases between. CDR3 in amino acids: CASSQGGGIYEQYF. CDR3 DNA: TGTGCCAGCAGCCAAGGAGGCGGTATCTACGAGCAGTACTTC.

The gene calls are TRBV2 and TRBJ1-5; TRBD1 matches at 8 bases. This CDR3 is 22 amino acids long. V shed 2 bases and J 2 bases; nucleotides not matched to a gene: 23. Germline lookup yields CDR1 SNHLY and CDR2 FYNNEI. The CDR3 sequence is CASSELGQGRPTPSGGNQPQHF. The CDR3 bases are TGTGCCAGCAGTGAACTCGGACAGGGTCGGCCTACCCCCTCGGGGGGCAATCAGCCCCAGCATTTT.

In its sample, this clone was seen once. The chain joins TRBV6-5 to TRBJ2-1; 9 bases map to TRBD2. The CDR3 covers 16 residues. Germline CDR1 is MNHEY and CDR2 is SVGAGI. J gave up 7 bases and V 4 bases, and 11 bases lay outside the gene matches. The chain's CDR3 is CASSSRAGGLVNEQFF. CDR3 DNA: TGTGCCAGCAGTTCAAGGGCGGGGGGGCTTGTGAATGAGCAGTTCTTC.

J is TRBJ1-2 and V is TRBV28; 8 positions match TRBD1. With V trimmed by 8 bases and J by 7 bases, 12 bases remained unmatched. CDR1 MDHEN and CDR2 SYDVKM come from the germline V gene. The CDR3 contains 14 residues. CDR3 sequence reads: CASGETDRVRGYTF. DNA for the CDR3: TGTGCCAGCGGAGAAACGGACAGGGTGCGTGGCTACACCTTC.

V usage is TRBV5-1 and J usage is TRBJ1-6, with D possibly being TRBD1 (5 bases). This CDR3 comprises 16 residues. Germline loops: CDR1 SGHRS, CDR2 YFSETQ. Trimming cost V 6 bases and J 5 bases, with 18 bases left between them. This CDR3 reads CASTIQPAGNNSPLHF. The CDR3 region has the DNA TGCGCCAGCACCATCCAACCCGCAGGGAATAATTCACCCCTCCACTTT.

This clone was detected only once. This chain uses TRBV7-2 with TRBJ2-3; 7 bases are a match to TRBD2. The CDR3 has 16 amino acids. Unmatched junction bases numbered 15, after V lost 5 bases and J lost 7 bases. Germline CDR1 is SGHTA and CDR2 is FQGNSA. CDR3 sequence: CASSQPGAGERNTQYF. DNA of the CDR3: TGTGCCAGCAGCCAGCCAGGTGCGGGGGAACGGAATACGCAGTATTTT.

CDR3 coding DNA: TGTGCCAGCAGTACCGGGAAGGGAGCCAAAAACATTCAGTACTTC. Protein product: CASSTGKGAKNIQYF. The rearrangement links TRBV6-5 to TRBJ2-4; tentatively, D is TRBD2 (5 bases). The CDR3 length is 15 residues. The germline V gene encodes CDR1 MNHEY and CDR2 SVGAGI. The ends were cut back, 5 bases at V and 0 bases at J, with 11 bases in the middle.